Presented here are 19 T cell receptor beta chains from one specimen sequenced in a study of T cells in Graves' hyperthyroidism and ophthalmopathy. RNA transcripts served as the template for amplifying TCR beta CDR3 regions. A first-round RT-PCR of the TCR CDR3 used the HTBI primer set. Using its own MiXCR run on the multiplex PCR reads, TCRdb lists one record per CDR3 protein. The table has about 320,000 distinct CDR3 sequences, 15% to 20% seen once. Sequencing was done on a sample of blood. All receptors derive from a man aged 25 to 40 with Graves' hyperthyroidism.

The chain has TRBV20-1 and TRBJ1-2; no clear D gene. Germline lookup yields CDR1 DFQATT and CDR2 SNEGSKA (reference sequence). Trimming stripped 4 bases from V and 7 bases from J, with 10 bases between. The CDR3 is 11 residues long. The CDR3 loop reads CSAKEGGGYTF. The CDR3 DNA reads as TGCAGTGCTAAGGAGGGTGGTGGCTACACCTTC.

This clonotype has a count of ten or more. The chain employs TRBV12-3 or TRBV12-4 and TRBJ2-7, with D perhaps TRBD2 (6 bases). This CDR3 is built from 17 residues. V lost 7 bases to trimming and J lost 3 bases, with 25 bases between them. For the CDR3, the DNA is TGTGCCAGCACCCTTGCCCTGAGGGTGGGACTCCTCTACGAGCAGTACTTC. Amino acid sequence: CASTLALRVGLLYEQYF.

This clonotype was observed many times. The genes are TRBV20-1 and TRBJ2-1; either TRBD1 or TRBD2 may supply D (5 bases each). Germline CDR1 is DFQATT and CDR2 is SNEGSKA (reference sequence). V was cut by 6 bases and J by 8 bases, with 14 bases left in between. CDR3 length: 12 amino acids. Written as DNA, the CDR3 is TGCAGTGCCGCAGGGATGAGGGATGAGCAGTTCTTC. It encodes CSAAGMRDEQFF.

A few counts support this clonotype. One junction end disagrees with the germline gene, perhaps due to a read error. This chain uses TRBV5-1 with TRBJ2-6; D assignment may be TRBD1 or TRBD2 (5 bases each). The CDR3 is 15 amino acids. The germline V gene encodes CDR1 SGHRS and CDR2 YFSETQ. In nucleotides, the CDR3 is TGCGCCAGCAGCGAGAGAGGGTCTGGGGCCCACGTCCTGACTTTC. It translates to CASSERGSGAHVLTF.

At least ten counts were recorded for this clonotype. The genes are TRBV12-3 or TRBV12-4 and TRBJ2-5; tentatively, D is TRBD1 (5 bases). This CDR3 spans 14 amino acids. V lost 6 bases, J lost 6 bases, and 17 bases lay in between. The CDR3 protein is CASRRKGQGQTQYF. As DNA, the CDR3 is TGTGCCAGCAGAAGAAAGGGGCAGGGCCAGACCCAGTACTTC.

The chain recombines TRBV7-9 with TRBJ2-5; the D gene could be TRBD1 or TRBD2 (5 bases each). With 5 bases removed from V and 1 base from J, the gap between germline ends came to 17 bases. The CDR3 totals 16 residues. CDR1 and CDR2 from the germline V gene are SEHNR and FQNEAQ (reference sequence). The DNA of the CDR3 is TGTGCCAGCAGCATCGATCTGTGGGACCCCCAAGAGACCCAGTACTTC. As protein: CASSIDLWDPQETQYF.

In this sample, this clonotype turned up a few times. The chain carries TRBV7-2 and TRBJ1-2; D gene uncertain. V lost 1 base and J 4 bases, leaving 10 bases between the germline ends. The CDR3 has 14 residues. Germline V lookup: CDR1 SGHTA, CDR2 FQGNSA. Written as DNA, the CDR3 is TGTGCCAGCAGCTTAGGAGCAGAAACCTATGGCTACACCTTC. This codes for CASSLGAETYGYTF.

The CDR3 sequence: CASSYDPTGVSTSGAWNEQFF. CDR3 nucleotides: TGTGCCAGCAGTTACGATCCGACAGGGGTGTCGACTAGCGGGGCTTGGAATGAGCAGTTCTTC. J is TRBJ2-1 and V is TRBV6-2 or TRBV6-3, with 11 bases fitting TRBD2. Germline V CDR1 and CDR2: MNHEY, SVGEGT. The CDR3 has 21 amino acids. Trimming removed 2 bases from V and 7 bases from J; junction bases left unmatched: 22.

This clonotype was recorded at least ten times. One end of the junction varies from germline; a read error may be responsible. CDR3 amino acids: CASSLESGYEQYF. The CDR3 DNA follows: TGTGCCAGCAGCTTAGAGAGTGGCTACGAGCAGTACTTC. This chain joins TRBV5-1 and TRBJ2-7; no reliable D call. Germline V gene lookup returns CDR1 SGHRS and CDR2 YFSETQ. CDR3 length equals 13 residues.

A few counts support this clonotype. The genes are TRBV5-1 and TRBJ2-3; maybe TRBD1 (6 bases). V shed 4 bases and J shed 7 bases, with 16 bases lying between them. Per germline, CDR1 SGHRS and CDR2 YFSETQ. The CDR3 has 14 amino acids. As DNA, the CDR3 is TGCGCCAGCAGCGGTGGGGGACAAGATAATACGCAGTATTTT. This encodes CASSGGGQDNTQYF.

In this sample, this clonotype turned up many times. CDR3 DNA: TGTGCCTGGAGTCTCTCAGATACGCAGTATTTT. Protein sequence: CAWSLSDTQYF. The rearrangement links TRBV30 to TRBJ2-3; D remains unclear. The V and J ends lost 2 bases and 4 bases respectively, with 4 bases between them. Germline V lookup: CDR1 GTSNPN, CDR2 SVGIG (reference sequence). This CDR3 spans 11 amino acids.

This clonotype appeared many times. V and J are TRBV24-1 and TRBJ1-1; 12 bases map to TRBD1. Germline CDR1 is KGHDR and CDR2 is SFDVKD. The CDR3 has 14 residues. The V gene end was trimmed by 4 bases and the J gene end by 9 bases; junction bases not matched to a gene: 5. The CDR3 DNA reads as TGTGCCACCAGTGAATCGGGACAGGGGGCGAAAGCTTTCTTT. Translation: CATSESGQGAKAFF.

This clonotype was detected many times. The V gene is TRBV20-1, the J gene TRBJ2-2; D is undetermined. V was pared by 6 bases and J by 6 bases, with 14 bases between. Germline CDR1 DFQATT, CDR2 SNEGSKA (reference sequence). The CDR3 runs 13 residues. This CDR3 reads CSAPVVESGELFF. The CDR3 DNA sequence: TGCAGTGCCCCGGTCGTGGAGTCCGGGGAGCTGTTTTTT.

The rearrangement uses TRBV2 and TRBJ2-5; D might be TRBD2 (6 bases). Germline V lookup: CDR1 SNHLY, CDR2 FYNNEI. The CDR3 loop spans 13 amino acids. The V end lost 9 bases, the J end lost 5 bases, and 16 bases lay between the germline ends. The CDR3 DNA is TGTGCCAGTGTGGGGGAGGTACAGGAGACCCAGTACTTC. Protein: CASVGEVQETQYF.

This clonotype was recorded at least ten times. The V call is TRBV5-1, the J call TRBJ2-5; weak D call: TRBD2 (6 bases). Germline CDR1 and CDR2: SGHRS and YFSETQ. The CDR3 extends over 15 amino acids. V was pared by 0 bases and J by 2 bases, with 11 bases between. CDR3 amino acids: CASSLGIAVQETQYF. CDR3 sequence (DNA): TGCGCCAGCAGCTTGGGGATAGCGGTACAAGAGACCCAGTACTTC.

The chain uses TRBV19 and TRBJ1-5; perhaps TRBD1 as D (6 bases). Between the trimmed V and J ends, which lost 7 bases and 4 bases, there was a span of 20 bases. The CDR3 totals 16 residues. Germline CDR1 and CDR2: LNHDA and SQIVND (reference sequence). DNA for the CDR3: TGTGCCAGTACCATGGGTCCGGACAGACTTAATCAGCCCCAGCATTTT. It translates to CASTMGPDRLNQPQHF.

The rearrangement uses TRBV2 and TRBJ1-4, with 10 positions matching TRBD1. Per germline, CDR1 SNHLY and CDR2 FYNNEI. Germline trimming cut 7 bases from V and 8 bases from J; bases unmatched to any gene: 7. The CDR3 is 14 amino acids. CDR3 nucleotides: TGTGCCAGCATGCGGGACAGGGGATGGGAAAAACTGTTTTTT. This gives the protein CASMRDRGWEKLFF. Filled out from reference TRBV2 and TRBJ1-4, the complete variable domain reads EPEVTQTPSHQVTQMGQEVILRCVPISNHLYFYWYRQILGQKVEFLVSFYNNEISEKSEIFDDQFSVERPDGSNFTLKIRSTKLEDSAMYFCASMRDRGWEKLFFGSGTQLSVL.

This clonotype was detected ten times or more. CDR3: CASSLEWTSGIEYF. DNA of the CDR3: TGTGCCAGCAGCTTAGAGTGGACTAGCGGGATAGAGTACTTC. The chain couples TRBV7-2 to TRBJ2-5, with 12 positions matching TRBD2. Trimming cost V 1 base and J 12 bases; bases outside gene matches: 6. Per germline, CDR1 SGHTA and CDR2 FQGNSA. This CDR3 has 14 amino acids.

At least ten counts were recorded for this clonotype. This rearrangement joins TRBV6-1 to TRBJ1-5; unclear D gene. V lost 6 bases, J lost 0 bases, and 15 bases lay in between. Germline V gene data show CDR1 as MNHNS and CDR2 as SASEGT. The CDR3 has 16 amino acids. As DNA, the CDR3 is TGTGCCAGCAGCGGGAAGGGAGGGCATAGCAATCAGCCCCAGCATTTT. Its protein product is CASSGKGGHSNQPQHF.